The clone carrying this T cell receptor (beta chain) was seen ten or more times. Its antigen is still unknown. The source of the sample is a study of early T cells in non-severe SARS-CoV-2 infection. Study summary: Bulk RNA from unsorted whole blood was sequenced; chains were unpaired.

There are 15 residues in the CDR3. Trimming at V came to 6 bases and at J to 9 bases, leaving 15 bases not matched to a gene. Germline V gene lookup returns CDR1 SQVTM and CDR2 ANQGSEA. Study findings and constraints: In VDJdb matching, anti-spike CD8 responses were favored while private and CD4 specificities went missing.

Separate cDNA molecules each had unique molecular identifiers attached to them. In TCRdb, the 5' RACE reads were re-called with MiXCR into one record per CDR3 protein. This sample has roughly 50,000 distinct CDR3 sequences, with approximately 8% found just once. The chain combines TRBV29-1 with TRBJ2-1; 9 positions match TRBD2. This TCR came from an adult who was a healthcare worker with PCR-confirmed SARS-CoV-2 infection or an uninfected control (not recorded which). Sequencing was done on a sample of whole blood. The CDR3 DNA sequence: TGCAGCGTGTCCTCCTCGAGCGGGGGGCTTTCTGAGCAGTTCTTC. It specifies CSVSSSSGGLSEQFF.